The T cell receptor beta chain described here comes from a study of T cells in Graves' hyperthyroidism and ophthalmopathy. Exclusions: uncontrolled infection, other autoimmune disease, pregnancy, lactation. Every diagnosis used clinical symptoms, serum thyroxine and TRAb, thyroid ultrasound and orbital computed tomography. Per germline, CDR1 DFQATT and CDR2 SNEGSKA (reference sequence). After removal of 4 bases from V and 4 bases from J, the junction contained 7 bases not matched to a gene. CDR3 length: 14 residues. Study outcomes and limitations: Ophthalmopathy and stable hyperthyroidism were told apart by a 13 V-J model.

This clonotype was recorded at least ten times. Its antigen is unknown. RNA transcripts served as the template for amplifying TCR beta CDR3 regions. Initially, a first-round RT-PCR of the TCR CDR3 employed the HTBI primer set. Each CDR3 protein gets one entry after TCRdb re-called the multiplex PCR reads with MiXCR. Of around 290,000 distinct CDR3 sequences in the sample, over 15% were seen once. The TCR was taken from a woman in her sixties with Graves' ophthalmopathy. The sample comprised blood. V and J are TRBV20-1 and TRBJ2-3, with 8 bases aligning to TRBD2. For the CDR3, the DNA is TGCAGTGCTATGGAGAGCGGGGGCGCAGATACGCAGTATTTT. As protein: CSAMESGGADTQYF.